These 9 T cell receptor beta chains were sequenced from one sample in a study of Tregs in tolerant kidney transplant recipients. Sequencing was performed with immunoSEQ multiplex PCR; in TCRdb, only in-frame clones are kept and a portion is missing. The repertoire holds roughly 69,000 clones, with 85% to 90% as singletons. The starting material was CD4+ T cells from blood, obtained before the transplant. The source of these receptors is a human donor who received a combined kidney and bone marrow transplant.

V usage is TRBV28 and J usage is TRBJ2-3; D is undetermined. The ends were cut back, 6 bases at V and 0 bases at J, with 10 bases in the middle. The CDR3 has 14 residues. Germline lookup yields CDR1 MDHEN and CDR2 SYDVKM. This CDR3 reads CASSPPPSTDTQYF. CDR3 coding DNA: TGTGCCAGCAGCCCCCCCCCTAGCACAGATACGCAGTATTTT.

CDR3 DNA: TGTGCCAGCACTCAGGGGCATTCGGGGGCCAACGTCCTGACTTTC. Encoded protein: CASTQGHSGANVLTF. V is TRBV6-5 and J is TRBJ2-6, with D possibly matching TRBD1 (6 bases). The CDR3 is made up of 15 amino acids. Trimming shortened V by 7 bases and J by 4 bases, and 14 bases separated the two germline ends. CDR1 and CDR2 (germline): MNHEY, SVGAGI.

The chain couples TRBV19 to TRBJ2-7; 7 bases fit TRBD2. The trim removed 6 bases at V and 2 bases at J, leaving 7 bases unmatched. The CDR3 sequence is 14 residues long. Germline V gene data show CDR1 as LNHDA and CDR2 as SQIVND (reference sequence). DNA of the CDR3: TGTGCCAGTAGCTCCAGGCGGGGGACCTACGAGCAGTACTTC. The encoded protein is CASSSRRGTYEQYF.

This sequence joins TRBV27 and TRBJ1-1; the D is unclear. Germline V gene sequence: CDR1 MNHEY, CDR2 SMNVEV (reference sequence). The CDR3 totals 14 residues. V gave up 2 bases and J gave up 3 bases, with 10 bases separating them. Here the CDR3 reads CASSLRGAYTEAFF. In nucleotides, the CDR3 is TGTGCCAGCAGTTTACGCGGTGCGTACACTGAAGCTTTCTTT.

This chain links TRBV30 with TRBJ1-5, with TRBD1 matching 7 bases. The CDR3 sequence is 14 residues long. Germline V gene lookup returns CDR1 GTSNPN and CDR2 SVGIG (reference sequence). V shed 2 bases, J shed 4 bases, and the junction held 5 bases outside the gene matches. CDR3 nucleotides: TGTGCCTGGAGTATGGGACAGTCTAATCAGCCCCAGCATTTT. Amino acids: CAWSMGQSNQPQHF.

As concerns this clone: Mismatch with germline at one junction end may stem from a read error. The rearrangement joins TRBV5-1 to TRBJ2-1; no reliable D call. Germline V gene data show CDR1 as SGHRS and CDR2 as YFSETQ. This CDR3 has 15 residues. The CDR3 region is CASSLDFNSHNEQFF. The CDR3 DNA reads TGCGCCAGCAGCTTGGATTTCAACTCCCACAATGAGCAGTTCTTC.

The sample holds one count of this clone. The chain combines TRBV5-6 with TRBJ2-2; 12 positions agree with TRBD2. The V segment lost 5 bases and the J segment 1 base; nucleotides outside the gene matches: 3. This CDR3 spans 16 amino acids. Germline lookup yields CDR1 SGHDT and CDR2 YYEEEE. The chain's CDR3 is CASRPTSGRNTGELFF. The CDR3 nucleotides are TGTGCCAGCAGGCCGACTAGCGGGAGGAACACCGGGGAGCTGTTTTTT.

The CDR3 DNA follows: TGTGCCAGCAGCCGAAGAAGCGGGGGGCCGGGTGAAGCTTTCTTT. Its protein product is CASSRRSGGPGEAFF. The chain joins TRBV7-2 to TRBJ1-1; TRBD1 might be the D (6 bases). With 5 bases removed from V and 7 bases from J, the gap between germline ends came to 20 bases. This CDR3 contains 15 residues. The germline CDR1 and CDR2 sequences are SGHTA and FQGNSA.

This clone appeared a few times. The chain employs TRBV28 and TRBJ1-5; D perhaps matches TRBD1 (5 bases). V was trimmed by 3 bases and J by 2 bases, leaving 11 bases between them. Germline-derived CDR1 and CDR2 are MDHEN and SYDVKM. This CDR3 spans 15 amino acids. CDR3 nucleotides: TGTGCCAGCAGTTTCCTCCGGGGGGGCAATCAGCCCCAGCATTTT. Translation: CASSFLRGGNQPQHF.